This TCR beta chain was captured by sequencing in a study of blood T cell repertoires in COVID-19. Overall study: Acute-phase and convalescent COVID-19 samples originated in the United States, Italy and Spain. Sources were T cells, B-cell-depleted T cells, or PBMCs; the material itself was cDNA or gDNA.

This CDR3 is 15 amino acids long. Trimming stripped 0 bases from V and 10 bases from J, with 18 bases between. Germline assignment: CDR1 LNHNV and CDR2 YYDKDF (reference sequence). The authors' processing: Counts of nucleated cells, estimated from reference gene primer amplification, were obtained. Sequenced by immunoSEQ multiplex PCR; TCRdb stores in-frame clones only, minus some. V, J and clone size are taken as reported in that table, and D and trimming were inferred from the DNA itself. The table has around 370,000 clones, roughly 89% seen once; the top ten hold approximately 3.5%. This TCR derives from a woman between 18 and 29 years old who had recovered from COVID-19. Sequenced: peripheral blood. The chain has TRBV15 and TRBJ1-1, with D unresolved. The CDR3 here is CATSRDQVAGLGAFF. The CDR3 DNA reads TGTGCCACCAGCAGAGATCAAGTGGCAGGACTGGGAGCTTTCTTT.